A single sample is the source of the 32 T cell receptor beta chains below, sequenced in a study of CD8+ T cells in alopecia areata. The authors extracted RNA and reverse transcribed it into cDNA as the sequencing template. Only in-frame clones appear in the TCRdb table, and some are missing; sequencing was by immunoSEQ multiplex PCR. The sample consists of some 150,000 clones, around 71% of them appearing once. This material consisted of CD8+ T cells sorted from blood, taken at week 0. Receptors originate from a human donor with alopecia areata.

The CDR3 coding sequence is TGTGCCAGCAGCTCGTGGTGCCATGAGCAGTTCTTC. Protein: CASSSWCHEQFF. V usage is TRBV11-2 and J usage is TRBJ2-1; no reliable D call. CDR3 length: 12 residues. V shed 4 bases and J shed 8 bases, with 9 bases lying between them. Germline CDR1 reads SGHAT; CDR2 reads FQNNGV.

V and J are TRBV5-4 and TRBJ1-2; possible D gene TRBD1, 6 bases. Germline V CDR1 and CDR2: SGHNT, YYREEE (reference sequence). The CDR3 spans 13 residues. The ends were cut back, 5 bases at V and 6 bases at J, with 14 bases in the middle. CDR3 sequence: CASSPTGFDGYTF. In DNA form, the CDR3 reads TGTGCCAGCAGTCCGACAGGCTTCGATGGCTACACCTTC.

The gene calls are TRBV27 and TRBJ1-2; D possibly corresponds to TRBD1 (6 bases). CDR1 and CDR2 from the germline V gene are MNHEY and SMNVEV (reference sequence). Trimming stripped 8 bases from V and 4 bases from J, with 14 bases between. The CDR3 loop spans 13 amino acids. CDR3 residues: CASSGGSSYGYTF. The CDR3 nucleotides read TGTGCCAGCTCCGGGGGCAGTAGCTATGGCTACACCTTC.

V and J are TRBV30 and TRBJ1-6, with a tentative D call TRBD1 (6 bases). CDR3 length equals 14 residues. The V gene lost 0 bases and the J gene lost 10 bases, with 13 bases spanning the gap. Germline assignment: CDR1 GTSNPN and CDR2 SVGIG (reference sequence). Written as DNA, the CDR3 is TGTGCCTGGAGTGTCGGGGCAGGGGAATCACCCCTCCACTTT. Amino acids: CAWSVGAGESPLHF.

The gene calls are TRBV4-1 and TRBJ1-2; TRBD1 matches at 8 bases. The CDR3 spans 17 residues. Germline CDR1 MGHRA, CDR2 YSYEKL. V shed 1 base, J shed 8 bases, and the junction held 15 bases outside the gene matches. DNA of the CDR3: TGCGCCAGCAGCCAAGGGGGTCAGGGGGCGAAATCCTTCGGCTACACCTTC. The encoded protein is CASSQGGQGAKSFGYTF.

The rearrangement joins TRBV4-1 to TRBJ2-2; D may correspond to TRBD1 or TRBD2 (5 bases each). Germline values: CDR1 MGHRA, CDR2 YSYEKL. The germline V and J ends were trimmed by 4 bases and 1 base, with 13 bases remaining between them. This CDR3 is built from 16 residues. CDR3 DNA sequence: TGCGCCAGCAGCCCCGACTCGAGGGGGAACACCGGGGAGCTGTTTTTT. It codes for CASSPDSRGNTGELFF.

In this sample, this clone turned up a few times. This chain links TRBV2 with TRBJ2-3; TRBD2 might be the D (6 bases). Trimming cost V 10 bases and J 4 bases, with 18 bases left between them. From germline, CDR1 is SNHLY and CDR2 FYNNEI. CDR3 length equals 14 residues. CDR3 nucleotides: TGTGCCACCACCAAAGGGACTCGGCCAGATACGCAGTATTTT. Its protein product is CATTKGTRPDTQYF.

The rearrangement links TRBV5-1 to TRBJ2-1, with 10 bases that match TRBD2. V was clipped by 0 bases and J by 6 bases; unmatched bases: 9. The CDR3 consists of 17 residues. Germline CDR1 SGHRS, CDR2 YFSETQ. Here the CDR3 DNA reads TGCGCCAGCAGCTTGGTTGGACTAGCGGATATCGTCAATGAGCAGTTCTTC. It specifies CASSLVGLADIVNEQFF.

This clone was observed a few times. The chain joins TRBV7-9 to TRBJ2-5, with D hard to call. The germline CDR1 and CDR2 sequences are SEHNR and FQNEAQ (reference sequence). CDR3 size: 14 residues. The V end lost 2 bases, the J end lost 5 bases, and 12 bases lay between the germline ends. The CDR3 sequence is CASSLTRLRETQYF. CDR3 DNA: TGTGCCAGCAGCTTAACCAGGCTTCGTGAGACCCAGTACTTC.

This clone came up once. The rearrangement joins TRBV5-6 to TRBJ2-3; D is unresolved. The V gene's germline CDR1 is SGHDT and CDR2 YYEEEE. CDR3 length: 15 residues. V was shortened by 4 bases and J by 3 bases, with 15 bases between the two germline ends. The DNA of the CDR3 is TGTGCCAGCAGCCACGGAGCGAGTTCGACAGATACGCAGTATTTT. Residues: CASSHGASSTDTQYF.

CDR3 DNA: TGTGCCAGCAGCTTTTACCAAGACACCTCGAACACTGAAGCTTTCTTT. This sequence encodes CASSFYQDTSNTEAFF. J is TRBJ1-1 and V is TRBV7-9; D ambiguous. V shed 3 bases and J shed 1 base, with 15 bases lying between them. The CDR3 loop spans 16 amino acids. CDR1 is SEHNR and CDR2 is FQNEAQ in the germline V gene (reference sequence).

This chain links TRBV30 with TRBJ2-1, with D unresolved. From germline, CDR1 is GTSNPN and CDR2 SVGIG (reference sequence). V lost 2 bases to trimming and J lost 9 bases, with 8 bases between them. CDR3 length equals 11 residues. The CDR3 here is CAWSLSGEQFF. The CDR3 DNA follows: TGTGCCTGGAGTCTCAGTGGTGAGCAGTTCTTC.

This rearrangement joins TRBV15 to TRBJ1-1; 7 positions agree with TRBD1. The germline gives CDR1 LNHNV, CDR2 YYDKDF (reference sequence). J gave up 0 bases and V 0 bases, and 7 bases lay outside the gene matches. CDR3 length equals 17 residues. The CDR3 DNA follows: TGTGCCACCAGCAGAGATTTGCGAGGGGGCTTGAACACTGAAGCTTTCTTT. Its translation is CATSRDLRGGLNTEAFF.

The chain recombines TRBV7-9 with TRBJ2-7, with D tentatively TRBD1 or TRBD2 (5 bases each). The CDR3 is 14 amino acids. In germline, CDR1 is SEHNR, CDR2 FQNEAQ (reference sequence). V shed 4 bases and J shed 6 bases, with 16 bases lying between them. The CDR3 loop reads CASSSKSTRGEQYF. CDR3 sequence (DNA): TGTGCCAGCAGCTCCAAGTCGACGAGGGGCGAGCAGTACTTC.

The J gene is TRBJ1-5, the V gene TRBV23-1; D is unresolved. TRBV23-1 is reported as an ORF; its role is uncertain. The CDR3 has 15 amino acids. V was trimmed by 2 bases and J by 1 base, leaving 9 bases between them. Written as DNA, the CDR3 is TGCGCCAGCAGTCAACGCGGGCAGAGCAATCAGCCCCAGCATTTT. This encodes CASSQRGQSNQPQHF.

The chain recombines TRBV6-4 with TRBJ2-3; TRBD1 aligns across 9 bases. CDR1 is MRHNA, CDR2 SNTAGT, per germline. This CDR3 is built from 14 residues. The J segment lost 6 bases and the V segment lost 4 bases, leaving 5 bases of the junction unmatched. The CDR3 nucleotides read TGTGCCAGCAGTGGTACAGGGGGCGCGGATACGCAGTATTTT. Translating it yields CASSGTGGADTQYF.

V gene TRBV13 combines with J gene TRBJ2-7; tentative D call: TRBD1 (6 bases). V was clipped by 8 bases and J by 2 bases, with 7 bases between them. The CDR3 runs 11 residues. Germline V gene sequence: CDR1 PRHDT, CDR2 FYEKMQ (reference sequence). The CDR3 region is CASGQPYEQYF. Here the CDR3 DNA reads TGTGCCAGCGGACAGCCCTACGAGCAGTACTTC.

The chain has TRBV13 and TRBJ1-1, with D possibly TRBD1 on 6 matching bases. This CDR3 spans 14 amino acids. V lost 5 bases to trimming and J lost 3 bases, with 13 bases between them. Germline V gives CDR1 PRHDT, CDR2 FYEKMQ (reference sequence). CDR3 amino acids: CASSQGNRDTEAFF. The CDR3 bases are TGTGCCAGCAGCCAAGGTAACAGGGACACTGAAGCTTTCTTT.

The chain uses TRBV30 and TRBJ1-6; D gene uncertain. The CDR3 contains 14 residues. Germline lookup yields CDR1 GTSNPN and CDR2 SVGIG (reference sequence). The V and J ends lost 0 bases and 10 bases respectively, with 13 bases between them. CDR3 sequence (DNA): TGTGCCTGGAGTGTATCAGGAGCCGGATCACCCCTCCACTTT. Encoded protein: CAWSVSGAGSPLHF.

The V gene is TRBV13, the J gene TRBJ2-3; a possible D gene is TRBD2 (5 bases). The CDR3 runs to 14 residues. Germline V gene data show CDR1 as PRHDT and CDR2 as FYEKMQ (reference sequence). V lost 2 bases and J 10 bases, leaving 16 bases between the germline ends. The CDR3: CASSLRSLAMSQYF. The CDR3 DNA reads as TGTGCCAGCAGCTTACGTTCCCTAGCTATGTCGCAGTATTTT.

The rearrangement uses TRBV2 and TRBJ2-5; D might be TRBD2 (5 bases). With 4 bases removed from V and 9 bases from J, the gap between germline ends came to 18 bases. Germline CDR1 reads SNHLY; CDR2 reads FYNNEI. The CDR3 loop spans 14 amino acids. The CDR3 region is CASSGILGNFAQYF. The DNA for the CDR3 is TGTGCCAGCAGTGGAATTCTCGGGAATTTTGCCCAGTACTTC.

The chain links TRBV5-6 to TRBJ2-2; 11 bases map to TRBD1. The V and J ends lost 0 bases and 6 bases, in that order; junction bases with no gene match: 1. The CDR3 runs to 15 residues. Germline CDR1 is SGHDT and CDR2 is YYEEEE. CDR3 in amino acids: CASSLGTGGPGELFF. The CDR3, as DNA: TGTGCCAGCAGCTTGGGGACAGGGGGCCCCGGGGAGCTGTTTTTT.

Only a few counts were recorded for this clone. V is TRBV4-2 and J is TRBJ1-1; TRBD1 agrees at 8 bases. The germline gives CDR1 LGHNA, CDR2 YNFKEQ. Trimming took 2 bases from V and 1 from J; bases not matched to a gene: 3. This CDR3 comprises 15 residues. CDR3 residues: CASSQTTGGNTEAFF. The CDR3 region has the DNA TGTGCCAGCAGCCAAACCACAGGGGGGAACACTGAAGCTTTCTTT.

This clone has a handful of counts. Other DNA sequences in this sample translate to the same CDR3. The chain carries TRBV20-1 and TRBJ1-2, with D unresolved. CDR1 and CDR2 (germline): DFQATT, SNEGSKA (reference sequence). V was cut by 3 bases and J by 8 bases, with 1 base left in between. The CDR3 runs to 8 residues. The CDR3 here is CSASGYTF. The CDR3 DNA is TGCAGTGCTAGCGGCTACACCTTC.

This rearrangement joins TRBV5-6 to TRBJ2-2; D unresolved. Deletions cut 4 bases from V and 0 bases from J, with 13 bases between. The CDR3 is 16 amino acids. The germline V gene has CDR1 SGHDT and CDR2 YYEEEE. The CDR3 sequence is CASSPASPTNTGELFF. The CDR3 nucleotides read TGTGCCAGCAGCCCCGCGTCACCTACGAACACCGGGGAGCTGTTTTTT. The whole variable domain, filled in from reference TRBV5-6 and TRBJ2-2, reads DAGVTQSPTHLIKTRGQQVTLRCSPKSGHDTVSWYQQALGQGPQFIFQYYEEEERQRGNFPDRFSGHQFPNYSSELNVNALLLGDSALYLCASSPASPTNTGELFFGEGSRLTVL.

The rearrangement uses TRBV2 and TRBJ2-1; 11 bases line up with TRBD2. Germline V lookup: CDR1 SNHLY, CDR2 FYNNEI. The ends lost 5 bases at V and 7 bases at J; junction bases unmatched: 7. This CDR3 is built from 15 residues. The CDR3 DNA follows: TGTGCCAGCAGTAGTAGCGGGGGGGCGGATAATGAGCAGTTCTTC. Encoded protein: CASSSSGGADNEQFF.

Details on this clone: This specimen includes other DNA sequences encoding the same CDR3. CDR3 nucleotide sequence: TGTGCCAGCAGTTTATCCGGTAACATGAACACTGAAGCTTTCTTT. This codes for CASSLSGNMNTEAFF. The chain couples TRBV27 to TRBJ1-1; D not resolved. V lost 0 bases, J lost 0 bases, and 8 bases lay in between. CDR3 length equals 15 residues. Germline assignment: CDR1 MNHEY and CDR2 SMNVEV (reference sequence).

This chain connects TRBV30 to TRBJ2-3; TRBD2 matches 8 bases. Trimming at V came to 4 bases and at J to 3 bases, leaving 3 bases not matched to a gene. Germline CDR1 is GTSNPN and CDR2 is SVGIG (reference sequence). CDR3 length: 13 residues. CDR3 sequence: CAWTSGWTDTQYF. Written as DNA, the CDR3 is TGTGCCTGGACTAGCGGGTGGACAGATACGCAGTATTTT.

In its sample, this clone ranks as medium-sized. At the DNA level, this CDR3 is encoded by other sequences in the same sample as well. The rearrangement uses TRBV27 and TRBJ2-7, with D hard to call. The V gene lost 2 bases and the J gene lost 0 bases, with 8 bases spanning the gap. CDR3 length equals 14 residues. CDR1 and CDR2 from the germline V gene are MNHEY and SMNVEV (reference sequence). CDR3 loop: CASSLGVSSYEQYF. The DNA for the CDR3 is TGTGCCAGCAGTTTAGGGGTAAGCTCCTACGAGCAGTACTTC.

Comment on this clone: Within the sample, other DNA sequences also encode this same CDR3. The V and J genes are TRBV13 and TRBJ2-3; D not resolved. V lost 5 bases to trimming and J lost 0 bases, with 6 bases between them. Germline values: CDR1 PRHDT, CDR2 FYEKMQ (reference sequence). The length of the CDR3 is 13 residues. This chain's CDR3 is CASSATSTDTQYF. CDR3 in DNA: TGTGCCAGCAGCGCCACTAGCACAGATACGCAGTATTTT.

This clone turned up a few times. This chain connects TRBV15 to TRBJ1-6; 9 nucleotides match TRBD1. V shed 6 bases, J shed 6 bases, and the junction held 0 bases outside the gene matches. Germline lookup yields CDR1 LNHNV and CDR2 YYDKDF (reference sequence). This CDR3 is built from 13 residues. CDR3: CATRGQGNSPLHF. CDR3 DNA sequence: TGTGCCACCAGGGGACAGGGTAATTCACCCCTCCACTTT. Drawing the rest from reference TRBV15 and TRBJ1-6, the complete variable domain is DAMVIQNPRYQVTQFGKPVTLSCSQTLNHNVMYWYQQKSSQAPKLLFHYYDKDFNNEADTPDNFQSRRPNTSFCFLDIRSPGLGDTAMYLCATRGQGNSPLHFGNGTRLTVT.

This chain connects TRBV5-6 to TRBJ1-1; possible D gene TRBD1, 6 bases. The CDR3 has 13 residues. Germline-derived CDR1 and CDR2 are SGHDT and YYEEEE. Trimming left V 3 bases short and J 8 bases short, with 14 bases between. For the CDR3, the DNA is TGTGCCAGCAGCTCCGGACAGAGACAAGAAGCTTTCTTT. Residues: CASSSGQRQEAFF.